This T cell receptor (beta chain) is from a study of high-grade serous ovarian cancer treatment subgroups. The study, taken as a whole, reports: Same-patient tumor repertoires overlapped at about 0.11 to 0.8; different patients barely overlapped.

Measured with immunoSEQ multiplex PCR; TCRdb has only the in-frame clones, and not every one. Among about 3,600 clones listed, around 74% were seen once. The tumor samples were collected prior to definitive surgery or chemotherapy. This clone was recorded a few times. Its matching antigen is unknown. The CDR3 has 15 amino acids. The germline CDR1 and CDR2 sequences are SNHLY and FYNNEI. V shed 2 bases and J shed 1 base, with 9 bases lying between them. The clonotype originates from a human donor with high-grade serous ovarian cancer. The chain recombines TRBV2 with TRBJ1-5, with D unresolved. Specimen: tumor tissue. The CDR3 region is CASSERRQSNQPQHF. CDR3 DNA: TGTGCCAGCAGTGAAAGGCGGCAGAGCAATCAGCCCCAGCATTTT.